The subject of this entry is one TCR beta chain. Antigen specificity is unknown. Quantitative molecular-barcoded 5'-RACE generated the TCR beta libraries. MiXCR, applied by TCRdb to the 5' RACE reads, yields one record per CDR3 protein. Of roughly 350,000 distinct CDR3 sequences in the sample, 6.5% to 10% are singletons; the top ten hold roughly 15%. The ends were cut back, 11 bases at V and 5 bases at J, with 15 bases in the middle. This CDR3 is 13 amino acids long. These data belong to a study of CD8 T cells in ankylosing spondylitis. Study-level points and caveats: Disease-linked clones bore a CD8+ phenotype, appearing relatively rarely in peripheral blood. Made up of several highly homologous variants, a TCR beta motif appeared characteristic of ankylosing spondylitis blood. Certain motif variants had earlier been reported in reactive arthritis synovial fluid and blood. Matched synovial fluid from ankylosing spondylitis patients was reported to be enriched for disease-linked clones.

What was sequenced was blood, either unsorted or a sorted T cell fraction (not recorded which). The source is a male donor with ankylosing spondylitis. The genes are TRBV12-3 or TRBV12-4 and TRBJ2-2, with D hard to call. CDR3 nucleotide sequence: TGTGCCTGCACCTCGCGTCGGACCGGGGAGCTGTTTTTT. Its translation: CACTSRRTGELFF.